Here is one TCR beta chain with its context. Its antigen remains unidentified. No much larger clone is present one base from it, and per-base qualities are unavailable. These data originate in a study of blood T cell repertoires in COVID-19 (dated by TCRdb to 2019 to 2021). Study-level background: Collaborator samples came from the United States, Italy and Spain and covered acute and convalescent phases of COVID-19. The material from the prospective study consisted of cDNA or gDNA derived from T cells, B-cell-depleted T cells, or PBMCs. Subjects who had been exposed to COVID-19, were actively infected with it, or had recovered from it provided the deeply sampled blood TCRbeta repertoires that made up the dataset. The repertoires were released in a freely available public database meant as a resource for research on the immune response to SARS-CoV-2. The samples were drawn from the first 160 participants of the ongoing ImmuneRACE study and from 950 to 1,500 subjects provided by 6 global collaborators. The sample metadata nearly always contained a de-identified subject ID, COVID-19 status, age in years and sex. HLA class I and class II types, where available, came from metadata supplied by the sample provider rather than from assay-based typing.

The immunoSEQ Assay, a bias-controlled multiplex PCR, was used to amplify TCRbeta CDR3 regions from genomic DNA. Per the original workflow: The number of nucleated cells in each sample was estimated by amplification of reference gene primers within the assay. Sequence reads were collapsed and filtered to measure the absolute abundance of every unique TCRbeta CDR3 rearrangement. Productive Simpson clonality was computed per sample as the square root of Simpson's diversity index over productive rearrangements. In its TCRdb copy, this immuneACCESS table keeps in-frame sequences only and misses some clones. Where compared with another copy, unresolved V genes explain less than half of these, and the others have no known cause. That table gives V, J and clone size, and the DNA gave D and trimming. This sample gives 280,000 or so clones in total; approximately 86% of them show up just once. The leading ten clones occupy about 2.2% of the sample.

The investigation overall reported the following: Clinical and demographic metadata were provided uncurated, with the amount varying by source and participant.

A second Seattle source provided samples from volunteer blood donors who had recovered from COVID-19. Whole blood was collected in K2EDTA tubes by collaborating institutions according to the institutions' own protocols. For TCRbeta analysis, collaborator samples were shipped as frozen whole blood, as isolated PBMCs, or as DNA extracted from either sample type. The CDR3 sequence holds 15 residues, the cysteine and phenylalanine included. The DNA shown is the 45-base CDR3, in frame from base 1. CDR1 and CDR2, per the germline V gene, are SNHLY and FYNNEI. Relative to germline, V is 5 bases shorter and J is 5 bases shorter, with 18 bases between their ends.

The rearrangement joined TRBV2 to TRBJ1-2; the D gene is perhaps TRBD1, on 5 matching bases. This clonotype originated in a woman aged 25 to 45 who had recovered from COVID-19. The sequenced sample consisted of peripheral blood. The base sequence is TGTGCCAGCAGTTTTCGGATACAGGACCCATATGGCTACACCTTC. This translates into CASSFRIQDPYGYTF.